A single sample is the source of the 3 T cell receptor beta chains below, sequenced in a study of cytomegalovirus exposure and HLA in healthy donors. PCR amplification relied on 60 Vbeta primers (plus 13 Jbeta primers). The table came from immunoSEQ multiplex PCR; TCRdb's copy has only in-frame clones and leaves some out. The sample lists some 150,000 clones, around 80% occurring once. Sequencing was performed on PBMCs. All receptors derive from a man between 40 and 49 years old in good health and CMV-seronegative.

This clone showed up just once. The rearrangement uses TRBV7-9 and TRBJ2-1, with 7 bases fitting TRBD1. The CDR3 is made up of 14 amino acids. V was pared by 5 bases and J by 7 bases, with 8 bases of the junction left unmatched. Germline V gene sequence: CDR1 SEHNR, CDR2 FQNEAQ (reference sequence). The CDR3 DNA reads TGTGCCAGCAGCAAACAGGGGCTCGTTAATGAGCAGTTCTTC. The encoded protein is CASSKQGLVNEQFF.

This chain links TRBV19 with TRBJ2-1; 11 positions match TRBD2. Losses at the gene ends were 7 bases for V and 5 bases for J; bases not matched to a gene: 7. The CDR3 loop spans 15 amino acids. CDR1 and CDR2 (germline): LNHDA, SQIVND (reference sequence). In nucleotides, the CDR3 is TGTGCCAGTACCGTACTAGCGGGGGTGGACAATGAGCAGTTCTTC. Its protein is CASTVLAGVDNEQFF. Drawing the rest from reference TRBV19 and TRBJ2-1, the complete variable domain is DGGITQSPKYLFRKEGQNVTLSCEQNLNHDAMYWYRQDPGQGLRLIYYSQIVNDFQKGDIAEGYSVSREKKESFPLTVTSAQKNPTAFYLCASTVLAGVDNEQFFGPGTRLTVL.

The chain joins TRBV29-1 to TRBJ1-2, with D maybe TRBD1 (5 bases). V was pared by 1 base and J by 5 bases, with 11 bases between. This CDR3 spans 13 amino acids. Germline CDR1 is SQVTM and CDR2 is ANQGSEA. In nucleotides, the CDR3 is TGCAGCGTTGAAGTACAGGTGGCTTATGGCTACACCTTC. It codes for CSVEVQVAYGYTF.